This T cell receptor (beta chain) was sequenced for a study of T cells in narcolepsy. For the study at large: Enrolled donors included narcolepsy type 1 or type 2 patients and healthy controls. Study-level points and caveats: No autoreactive T cell clone sequences appeared in some memory CD4+ repertoires. Blood of same and different patients, but not healthy controls, reportedly held recurring autoreactive clonotypes.

This clone has a single count. The antigen is not known. Measured with immunoSEQ multiplex PCR; TCRdb has only the in-frame clones, and not every one. This sample carries about 27,000 clones, around 86% of them seen once, and the ten largest clones take around 1.1%. From germline, CDR1 is PRHDT and CDR2 FYEKMQ (reference sequence). This CDR3 is built from 13 residues. Deletions cut 10 bases from V and 2 bases from J, with 15 bases between. This chain links TRBV13 with TRBJ2-7, with D perhaps matching TRBD2 (6 bases). This clonotype originated in a human donor with narcolepsy. Sequencing used CD45RA- memory CD4+ T cells from PBMCs. This CDR3 reads CATLIRGTYEQYF. The CDR3 coding sequence is TGTGCCACCCTGATCCGGGGGACCTACGAGCAGTACTTC.